A single sample gave rise to the 17 T cell receptor beta chains below, sequenced in a study of response to subunit inactivated influenza vaccine (dated by TCRdb to 2017 to 2018). The library was built by means of RT-PCR. Sequencing was performed on an Illumina HiSeq 2500. The public reads were reanalyzed by TCRdb: fastp trimming at Q25, MiXCR alignment, in-frame beta chains only. Records with the same CDR3 protein are collapsed into one entry carrying the most frequent genes and DNA. The sample profile shows around 500,000 distinct CDR3 sequences; roughly 9.8% of them were found once. The top ten clonotypes cover around 12% of the sample. According to the study, the label for this sample's time point signals: around 42 days after influenza vaccine administration. The input for sequencing was PBMCs from blood, taken 35 to 45 days after vaccination. These receptor sequences come from a middle-aged man who received an inactivated influenza vaccine. Donor details come from another sample of the same person, matched by shared clones.

The CDR3 nucleotides read TGTGCCAGCAGCTTAGCGCTAGCGGGGGCAGGCACAGATACGCAGTATTTT. It encodes CASSLALAGAGTDTQYF. The rearrangement links TRBV7-2 to TRBJ2-3, with TRBD2 identical over 10 bases. Looked up from germline, CDR1 is SGHTA and CDR2 is FQGNSA. The CDR3 runs 17 residues. Trimming at V came to 0 bases and at J to 1 base, leaving 4 bases not matched to a gene.

This clonotype turned up a few times. The chain uses TRBV4-3 and TRBJ2-3; 9 bases agree with TRBD2. The CDR3 length is 16 residues. Trimming at V came to 0 bases and at J to 3 bases, leaving 4 bases not matched to a gene. Germline V gene lookup returns CDR1 LGHNA and CDR2 YSLEER. Here the CDR3 reads CASSQDPAGGTDTQYF. The CDR3 DNA is TGCGCCAGCAGCCAAGACCCAGCGGGGGGAACAGATACGCAGTATTTT.

The V call is TRBV4-3, the J call TRBJ2-5, with unresolved D. The V gene's germline CDR1 is LGHNA and CDR2 YSLEER. This CDR3 is 15 amino acids long. V was trimmed by 0 bases and J by 7 bases, leaving 15 bases between them. This CDR3 is CASSQDHMGPGTQYF. The CDR3 DNA is TGCGCCAGCAGCCAAGATCATATGGGCCCAGGGACCCAGTACTTC.

The chain links TRBV10-3 to TRBJ2-5, with 7 nucleotides matching TRBD1. There are 12 residues in the CDR3. Germline V gene data show CDR1 as ENHRY and CDR2 as SYGVKD. V was pared by 10 bases and J by 3 bases, with 5 bases of the junction left unmatched. CDR3 sequence: CATTGDEETQYF. The CDR3 DNA sequence: TGTGCCACCACAGGGGATGAAGAGACCCAGTACTTC.

V and J are TRBV20-1 and TRBJ2-6, with unresolved D. The germline V gene encodes CDR1 DFQATT and CDR2 SNEGSKA (reference sequence). The CDR3 extends over 13 amino acids. V was shortened by 7 bases and J by 4 bases, with 11 bases between the two germline ends. Here the CDR3 reads CSVMRRGANVLTF. CDR3 sequence (DNA): TGCAGTGTCATGAGGCGCGGGGCCAACGTCCTGACTTTC.

This clonotype appeared many times. The chain employs TRBV10-3 and TRBJ2-5, with D possibly called TRBD1 or TRBD2 (5 bases each). The CDR3 has 11 residues. Germline V gives CDR1 ENHRY, CDR2 SYGVKD. The germline V and J ends were trimmed by 10 bases and 5 bases, with 11 bases remaining between them. The CDR3 protein is CATGEGETQYF. As DNA, the CDR3 is TGTGCCACCGGAGAGGGGGAGACCCAGTACTTC.

This clonotype was observed a handful of times. The chain combines TRBV20-1 with TRBJ2-7, with 9 bases aligning to TRBD1. The V segment lost 6 bases and the J segment 5 bases; nucleotides outside the gene matches: 8. The CDR3 extends over 13 amino acids. Germline-derived CDR1 and CDR2 are DFQATT and SNEGSKA (reference sequence). The CDR3 loop is CSAGTGNIDEQYF. CDR3 nucleotides: TGCAGTGCCGGGACAGGGAACATCGACGAGCAGTACTTC.

The chain has TRBV20-1 and TRBJ2-2; 10 bases fit TRBD1. V gave up 1 base and J gave up 7 bases; unmatched junction bases: 6. CDR1 is DFQATT, CDR2 SNEGSKA, per germline (reference sequence). The CDR3 length is 15 residues. The CDR3 DNA follows: TGCAGTGCTAGAGCCCTGACAGGGGGCTTCGGGGAGCTGTTTTTT. It yields the protein CSARALTGGFGELFF.

The rearrangement links TRBV7-6 to TRBJ2-7; D gene uncertain. There are 15 residues in the CDR3. Germline CDR1 and CDR2: SGHVS and FNYEAQ. Trimming took 3 bases from V and 0 from J, leaving 12 bases between them. The CDR3 spells CASSLTTTSSYEQYF. The CDR3 DNA reads TGTGCCAGCAGCTTGACGACGACATCCTCCTACGAGCAGTACTTC. Drawing the rest from reference TRBV7-6 and TRBJ2-7, the complete variable domain is GAGVSQSPRYKVTKRGQDVALRCDPISGHVSLYWYRQALGQGPEFLTYFNYEAQQDKSGLPNDRFSAERPEGSISTLTIQRTEQRDSAMYRCASSLTTTSSYEQYFGPGTRLTVT.

The chain is built from TRBV20-1 and TRBJ2-2, with TRBD2 as a possible D gene (5 bases). Germline lookup yields CDR1 DFQATT and CDR2 SNEGSKA (reference sequence). V gave up 5 bases and J gave up 2 bases, with 15 bases separating them. This CDR3 has 15 residues. CDR3 DNA sequence: TGCAGTGCTGCGAAGAGGGCCCCTAACACCGGGGAGCTGTTTTTT. This codes for CSAAKRAPNTGELFF.

Turning to this clonotype: Given a much more abundant clone one base away, this may be a read error. This sequence joins TRBV28 and TRBJ2-7, with D maybe TRBD1 (6 bases). This CDR3 is built from 13 residues. Germline CDR1 and CDR2: MDHEN and SYDVKM. The DNA of the CDR3 is TGTGCCAGCAGTCGGGGACATGGCTACGAGGAGTACTTC. Translated: CASSRGHGYEEYF.

This clonotype was picked up a small number of times. The CDR3, as DNA: TGCGCCAGCAGTGGTAGCGGGGGGGCCTTCCTCCCAGAGACCCAGTACTTC. This gives the protein CASSGSGGAFLPETQYF. This chain links TRBV10-2 with TRBJ2-5, with 11 bases aligning to TRBD2. J gave up 4 bases and V 4 bases, and 11 bases lay outside the gene matches. Germline V CDR1 and CDR2: WSHSY, SAAADI. The CDR3 length is 17 residues.

This clonotype was counted between two and nine times. V and J are TRBV28 and TRBJ2-7; D call uncertain. Trimming took 2 bases from V and 3 from J, leaving 14 bases between them. Germline V lookup: CDR1 MDHEN, CDR2 SYDVKM. The CDR3 loop spans 15 amino acids. Here the CDR3 DNA reads TGTGCCAGCAGTTTAATGGTTCCCGGCAGCTACGAGCAGTACTTC. This codes for CASSLMVPGSYEQYF.

Only a few counts were recorded for this clonotype. The chain is built from TRBV20-1 and TRBJ1-2, with D hard to call. This CDR3 region has 12 residues. Trimming pared 4 bases from V and 7 bases from J, leaving 13 bases between. The germline gives CDR1 DFQATT, CDR2 SNEGSKA (reference sequence). CDR3 in amino acids: CSATQPGSGYTF. As DNA, the CDR3 is TGCAGTGCTACCCAGCCCGGATCTGGCTACACCTTC.

There are many counts of this clonotype. The chain uses TRBV20-1 and TRBJ2-7, with a possible D match to TRBD2 (5 bases). The CDR3 spans 12 residues. V dropped 2 bases and J dropped 3 bases, with 8 bases sitting between them. Germline CDR1 reads DFQATT; CDR2 reads SNEGSKA (reference sequence). The CDR3 loop reads CSARFGDYEQYF. As DNA, the CDR3 is TGCAGTGCTAGATTCGGGGACTACGAGCAGTACTTC.

This clonotype was recorded at least ten times. The rearrangement links TRBV29-1 to TRBJ1-3, with D maybe TRBD1 (5 bases). V was trimmed by 7 bases and J by 2 bases, leaving 12 bases between them. This CDR3 is 13 amino acids long. Germline-derived CDR1 and CDR2 are SQVTM and ANQGSEA. CDR3 DNA: TGCAGCGCCCAGACAGAAACTGGAAACACCATATATTTT. Translation: CSAQTETGNTIYF.

This clonotype has only a few counts. The chain combines TRBV7-2 with TRBJ2-3, with 7 bases matching TRBD2. The ends lost 5 bases at V and 6 bases at J; junction bases unmatched: 5. CDR1 is SGHTA, CDR2 FQGNSA, per germline. This CDR3 is 13 amino acids long. The CDR3 region has the DNA TGTGCCAGCAGCGGGAGGGTGACGGATACGCAGTATTTT. This sequence encodes CASSGRVTDTQYF.